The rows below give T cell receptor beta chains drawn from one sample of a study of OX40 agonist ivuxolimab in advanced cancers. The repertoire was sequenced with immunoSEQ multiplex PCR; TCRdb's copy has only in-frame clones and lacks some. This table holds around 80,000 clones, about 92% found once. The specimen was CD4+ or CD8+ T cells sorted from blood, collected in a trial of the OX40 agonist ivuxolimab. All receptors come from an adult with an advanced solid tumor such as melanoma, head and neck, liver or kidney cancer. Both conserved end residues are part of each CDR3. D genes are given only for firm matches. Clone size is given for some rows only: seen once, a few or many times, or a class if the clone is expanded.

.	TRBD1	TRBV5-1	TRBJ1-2	CASSITGTGGRANYGYTF	TGCGCCAGCAGCATCACCGGGACAGGGGGCCGGGCTAACTATGGCTACACCTTC
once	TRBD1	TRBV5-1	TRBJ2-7	CASSQYRDRGDYEQYF	TGCGCCAGCAGCCAATACCGGGACAGGGGGGACTACGAGCAGTACTTC
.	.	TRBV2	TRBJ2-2	CASSVYLNPTTGELFF	TGTGCCAGCAGTGTTTATCTTAACCCGACCACCGGGGAGCTGTTTTTT
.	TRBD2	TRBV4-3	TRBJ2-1	CASSQGSSGAFNEQFF	TGCGCCAGCAGCCAAGGGAGCAGCGGGGCCTTTAATGAGCAGTTCTTC
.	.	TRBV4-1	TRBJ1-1	CASSQAGRNTEAFF	TGCGCCAGCAGCCAAGCGGGGAGGAACACTGAAGCTTTCTTT
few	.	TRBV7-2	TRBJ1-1	CASSAVIGTEAFF	TGTGCCAGCAGCGCCGTTATTGGCACTGAAGCTTTCTTT
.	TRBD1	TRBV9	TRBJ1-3	CASSAPTGLNSGNTIYF	TGTGCCAGCAGTGCCCCGACAGGGCTCAACTCTGGAAACACCATATATTTT
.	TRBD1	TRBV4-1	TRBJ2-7	CASSQERQGYEQYF	TGCGCCAGCAGCCAAGAAAGACAGGGGTACGAGCAGTACTTC
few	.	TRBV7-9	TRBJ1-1	CASSSYDPEAFF	TGTGCCAGCAGCTCCTACGATCCGGAAGCTTTCTTT
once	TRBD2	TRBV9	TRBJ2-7	CASSPSGGAYEQYF	TGTGCCAGCAGCCCGTCCGGGGGGGCCTACGAGCAGTACTTC